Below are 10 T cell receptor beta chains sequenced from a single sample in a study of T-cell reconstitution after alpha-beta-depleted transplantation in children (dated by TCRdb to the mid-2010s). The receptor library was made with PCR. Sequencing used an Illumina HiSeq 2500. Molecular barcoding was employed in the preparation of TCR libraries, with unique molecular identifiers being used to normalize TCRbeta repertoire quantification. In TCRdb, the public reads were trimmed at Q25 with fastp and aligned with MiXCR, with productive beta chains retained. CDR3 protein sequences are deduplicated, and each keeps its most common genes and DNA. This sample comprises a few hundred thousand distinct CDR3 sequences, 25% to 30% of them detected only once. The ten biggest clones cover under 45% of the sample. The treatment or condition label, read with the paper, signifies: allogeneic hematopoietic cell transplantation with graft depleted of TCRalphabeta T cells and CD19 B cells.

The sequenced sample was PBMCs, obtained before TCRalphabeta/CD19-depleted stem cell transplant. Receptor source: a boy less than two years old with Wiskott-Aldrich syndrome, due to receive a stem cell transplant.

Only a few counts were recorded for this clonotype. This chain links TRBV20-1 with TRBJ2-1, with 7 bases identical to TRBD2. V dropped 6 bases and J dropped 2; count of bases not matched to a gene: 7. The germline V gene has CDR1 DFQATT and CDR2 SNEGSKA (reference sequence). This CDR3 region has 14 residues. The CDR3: CSASQRGPYNEQFF. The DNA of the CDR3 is TGCAGTGCCTCACAGCGGGGACCCTACAATGAGCAGTTCTTC.

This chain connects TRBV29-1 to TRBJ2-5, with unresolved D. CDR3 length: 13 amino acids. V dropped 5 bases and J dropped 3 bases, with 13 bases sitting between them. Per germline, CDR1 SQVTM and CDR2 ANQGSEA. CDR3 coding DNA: TGCAGCGTTTTTTCCTACCCCAAAGAGACCCAGTACTTC. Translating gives CSVFSYPKETQYF.

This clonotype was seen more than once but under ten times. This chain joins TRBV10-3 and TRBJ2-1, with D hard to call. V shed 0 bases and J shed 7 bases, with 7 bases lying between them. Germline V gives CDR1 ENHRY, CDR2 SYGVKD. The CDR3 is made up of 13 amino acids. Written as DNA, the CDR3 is TGTGCCATCAGTGAGTCGTCGGCTAATGAGCAGTTCTTC. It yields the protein CAISESSANEQFF.

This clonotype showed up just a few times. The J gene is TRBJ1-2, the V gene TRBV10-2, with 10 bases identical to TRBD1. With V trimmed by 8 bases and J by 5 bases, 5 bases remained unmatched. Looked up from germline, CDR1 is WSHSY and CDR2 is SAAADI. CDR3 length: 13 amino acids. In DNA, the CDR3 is TGCGCCAGCTTCCGGGACAGGGGTTATGGCTACACCTTC. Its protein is CASFRDRGYGYTF.

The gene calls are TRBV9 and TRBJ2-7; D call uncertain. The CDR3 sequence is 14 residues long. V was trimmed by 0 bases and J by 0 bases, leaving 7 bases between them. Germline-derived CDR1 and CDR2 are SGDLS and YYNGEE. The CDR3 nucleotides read TGTGCCAGCAGCGTAGACCTCGGCTCCTACGAGCAGTACTTC. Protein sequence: CASSVDLGSYEQYF. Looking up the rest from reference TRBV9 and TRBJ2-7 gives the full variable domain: DSGVTQTPKHLITATGQRVTLRCSPRSGDLSVYWYQQSLDQGLQFLIQYYNGEERAKGNILERFSAQQFPDLHSELNLSSLELGDSALYFCASSVDLGSYEQYFGPGTRLTVT.

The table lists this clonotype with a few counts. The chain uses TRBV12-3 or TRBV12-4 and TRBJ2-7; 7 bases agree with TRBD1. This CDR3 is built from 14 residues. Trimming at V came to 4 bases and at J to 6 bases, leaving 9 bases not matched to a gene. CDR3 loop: CASSSSGGRGEQYF. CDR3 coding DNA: TGTGCCAGCAGTTCCTCAGGGGGACGGGGCGAGCAGTACTTC.

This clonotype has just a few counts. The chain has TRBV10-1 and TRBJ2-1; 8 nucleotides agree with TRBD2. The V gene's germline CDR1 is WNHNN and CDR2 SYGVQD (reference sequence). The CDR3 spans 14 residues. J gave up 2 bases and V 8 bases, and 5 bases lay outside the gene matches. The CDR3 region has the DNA TGCGCCAGCGCAGACGGGAGGGCCTACAATGAGCAGTTCTTC. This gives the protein CASADGRAYNEQFF.

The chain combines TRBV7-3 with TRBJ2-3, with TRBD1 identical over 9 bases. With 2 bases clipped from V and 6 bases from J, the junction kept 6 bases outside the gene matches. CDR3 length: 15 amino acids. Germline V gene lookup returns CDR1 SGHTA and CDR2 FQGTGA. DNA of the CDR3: TGTGCCAGCAGCTTACGGGGACAGGGATGGGATACGCAGTATTTT. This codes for CASSLRGQGWDTQYF.

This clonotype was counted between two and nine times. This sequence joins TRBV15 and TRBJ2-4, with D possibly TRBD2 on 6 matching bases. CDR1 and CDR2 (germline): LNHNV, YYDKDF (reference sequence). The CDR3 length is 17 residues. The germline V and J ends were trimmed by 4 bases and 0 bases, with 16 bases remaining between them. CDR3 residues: CATSTKSGWAAKNIQYF. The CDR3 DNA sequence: TGTGCCACCAGCACCAAGAGCGGGTGGGCAGCCAAAAACATTCAGTACTTC.

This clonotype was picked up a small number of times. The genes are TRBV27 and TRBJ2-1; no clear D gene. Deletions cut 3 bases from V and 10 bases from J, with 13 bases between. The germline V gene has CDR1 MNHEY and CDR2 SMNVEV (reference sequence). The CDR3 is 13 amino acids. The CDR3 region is CASSFPLGGEQFF. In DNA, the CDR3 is TGTGCCAGCAGTTTCCCCCTAGGTGGAGAGCAGTTCTTC.